The 26 T cell receptor beta chains below were found in one sample sequenced in a study of tumor-infiltrating lymphocytes in primary liver carcinoma. Researchers generated TCR beta cDNA from about 0.5 ug of total RNA, relying on a constant-region primer. Investigators got TCR beta libraries out of three nested multiplex PCR rounds, done with slightly modified ARM-PCR. TRBV1-TRBV30 forward primers paired with a C-beta reverse primer were used in the first two PCR rounds, which ran roughly 10 cycles each. TCRdb re-called the multiplex PCR reads with MiXCR, one entry per CDR3 protein. The sample holds about 310,000 distinct CDR3 sequences, around 50% seen once. Blood RNA originated from unsorted whole blood, with germline DNA additionally extracted. The specimen sequenced was peripheral blood. The receptors were sampled from a woman in her 30s with primary liver carcinoma and hepatitis B virus infection.

As concerns this clonotype: Just one base apart from a much larger clone, this may be a read error. This CDR3 reads CASSQWVAGVGGWETQYF. CDR3 bases: TGTGCCAGCAGCCAATGGGTAGCGGGAGTCGGTGGATGGGAGACCCAGTACTTC. The chain carries TRBV6-1 and TRBJ2-5, with 9 bases lining up with TRBD2. Trimming took 6 bases from V and 5 from J; bases not matched to a gene: 19. There are 18 residues in the CDR3. Germline V gene data show CDR1 as MNHNS and CDR2 as SASEGT.

The chain links TRBV12-3 or TRBV12-4 to TRBJ2-3, with TRBD2 as a possible D gene (5 bases). V was pared by 10 bases and J by 5 bases, with 22 bases between. The CDR3 runs 15 residues. The CDR3 DNA reads TGTGCCAACAGAACCGGGGATAGAGAAAGAGATACGCAGTATTTT. Its translation: CANRTGDRERDTQYF.

J is TRBJ2-7 and V is TRBV6-6; 7 positions agree with TRBD1. The CDR3 sequence is 13 residues long. The germline V gene has CDR1 MNHNY and CDR2 SVGAGI (reference sequence). This CDR3 reads CVIQKGTDYEQYF. In DNA, the CDR3 is TGTGTCATCCAAAAGGGGACAGACTACGAGCAGTACTTC.

This clonotype was detected many times. The rearrangement links TRBV6-5 to TRBJ2-1; 8 nucleotides agree with TRBD1. V gave up 7 bases and J gave up 9 bases; unmatched junction bases: 11. Germline V gene data show CDR1 as MNHEY and CDR2 as SVGAGI. The CDR3 consists of 14 residues. CDR3 DNA: TGTGCCAGCACCCTAGACAACAGGGGGAGTGAGCAGTTCTTC. It codes for CASTLDNRGSEQFF.

This clonotype was observed once. This CDR3 fails to terminate in the conserved phenylalanine or tryptophan, so it likely reflects a read error. CDR3 DNA: TGTGCCAGCAGTTTGCCAACCGGGGGTTTGGGGGGCTACACCTCC. Its translation: CASSLPTGGLGGYTS. The V gene is TRBV28, the J gene TRBJ1-2; D possibly corresponds to TRBD1 (5 bases). In germline, CDR1 is MDHEN, CDR2 SYDVKM. The CDR3 sequence is 15 residues long. The V end lost 3 bases, the J end lost 8 bases, and 19 bases lay between the germline ends.

As to this clonotype: With a much larger clone just one base away, this may be a read error. The CDR3 DNA reads TGTGCCAGCCGATCAGGGGAACTACCCAAAAACATTCAGTACTTC. This encodes CASRSGELPKNIQYF. J is TRBJ2-4 and V is TRBV6-1; TRBD1 might be the D (6 bases). V lost 8 bases, J lost 2 bases, and 16 bases lay in between. Germline CDR1 and CDR2: MNHNS and SASEGT. The CDR3 contains 15 residues.

In regard to this clonotype: This clone may be a read error of a much larger clone one base away. The chain employs TRBV29-1 and TRBJ2-7, with TRBD2 matching 13 bases. Germline V gene data show CDR1 as SQVTM and CDR2 as ANQGSEA. This CDR3 is 14 amino acids long. The CDR3 loop reads CSVQGLAGRFERYF. Here the CDR3 DNA reads TGCAGCGTGCAGGGACTAGCGGGAAGGTTCGAGCGGTACTTC.

This clonotype was picked up one time. The rearrangement joins TRBV5-1 to TRBJ2-2, with D uncertain. CDR3 size: 14 residues. Between the trimmed V and J ends, which lost 0 bases and 7 bases, there was a span of 10 bases. The germline CDR1 and CDR2 sequences are SGHRS and YFSETQ. CDR3 DNA sequence: TGCGCCAGCAGCTTGGCCGCGACTCTCGGGGAGCTGTTTTTT. Its translation: CASSLAATLGELFF.

In its sample, this clonotype was seen a few times. Germline and junction disagree at one end, which may indicate a read error. The chain combines TRBV7-9 with TRBJ1-6; the D is unclear. CDR3 size: 15 residues. Germline CDR1 is SEHNR and CDR2 is FQNEAQ (reference sequence). CDR3 amino acids: CASSPPSSYNSPLHF. For the CDR3, the DNA is TGCGCCAGCAGCCCCCCAAGCTCCTATAATTCACCCCTCCACTTT.

Of note for this clonotype: A junction boundary mismatches the germline segment, possibly from a read error. The chain uses TRBV12-5 and TRBJ2-5, with D perhaps matching TRBD1 or TRBD2 (5 bases each). Germline V gives CDR1 LGHNT, CDR2 FRNRAP. This CDR3 comprises 17 residues. CDR3 DNA sequence: TGTGTTAGTGGTTCTTGGTTCGGGACCCGGCGCCAAGAGACCCAGTACTTC. Translation gives CVSGSWFGTRRQETQYF.

The CDR3 DNA reads as TGCGCCAGCAGCGCTTCACAGGGGCGCGCAGATACGCAGTATTTT. It yields the protein CASSASQGRADTQYF. This chain links TRBV5-1 with TRBJ2-3; the match to TRBD1 covers 7 bases. CDR1 and CDR2 (germline): SGHRS, YFSETQ. After removal of 4 bases from V and 4 bases from J, the junction contained 9 bases not matched to a gene. The CDR3 spans 15 residues.

Concerning this clonotype: The final CDR3 position lacks the conserved phenylalanine or tryptophan, pointing to a likely read error. It is unclear where the CDR3 begins or ends on the DNA, so no DNA is shown, and the CDR3 is as TCRdb lists it. The chain couples TRBV11-2 to TRBJ2-7; the table's TRBD1 call for D was not verified on the DNA. CDR1 and CDR2 (germline): SGHAT, FQNNGV. The CDR3 totals 12 residues, both ends included. CDR3 in amino acids: CASSSPGGRSYL.

Turning to this clonotype: This clone may be a read error of a much larger clone one base away. The rearrangement joins TRBV29-1 to TRBJ1-1, with D possibly TRBD1 on 5 matching bases. The CDR3 totals 13 residues. Trimming cost V 5 bases and J 7 bases, with 17 bases left between them. Germline V gives CDR1 SQVTM, CDR2 ANQGSEA. CDR3 sequence: CSVRDGGRSEAFF. The DNA of the CDR3 is TGCAGCGTTCGGGACGGGGGAAGGAGTGAAGCTTTCTTT. Complete variable domain (other parts from reference TRBV29-1 and TRBJ1-1): SAVISQKPSRDICQRGTSLTIQCQVDSQVTMMFWYRQQPGQSLTLIATANQGSEATYESGFVIDKFPISRPNLTFSTLTVSNMSPEDSSIYLCSVRDGGRSEAFFGQGTRLTVV.

This clonotype appeared a few times. V usage is TRBV30 and J usage is TRBJ1-1; 10 nucleotides agree with TRBD1. Germline V gives CDR1 GTSNPN, CDR2 SVGIG (reference sequence). The trim removed 3 bases at V and 1 base at J, leaving 5 bases unmatched. This CDR3 comprises 15 residues. CDR3 bases: TGTGCCTGGAGCCACCGGGACAGGGGGAACACTGAAGCTTTCTTT. This sequence encodes CAWSHRDRGNTEAFF.

In the case of this clonotype: A junction boundary mismatches the germline segment, possibly from a read error. The rearrangement links TRBV12-3 or TRBV12-4 to TRBJ2-4; TRBD2 might be the D (7 bases). The CDR3 length is 12 residues. This CDR3 is CAGSLGGRVQYF. The CDR3 DNA is TGTGCCGGCAGTTTAGGGGGGAGGGTTCAGTACTTC.

As for this clonotype: One junction end disagrees with the germline gene, perhaps due to a read error. V usage is TRBV4-2 and J usage is TRBJ2-7, with D perhaps matching TRBD2 (5 bases). The CDR3 has 14 amino acids. Looked up from germline, CDR1 is LGHNA and CDR2 is YNFKEQ. CDR3 in amino acids: CASSQDLGAYERYF. CDR3 coding DNA: TGTGCCAGCAGCCAAGATCTCGGCGCCTACGAGCGGTACTTT.

This clonotype has only one observation. The J gene is TRBJ2-5, the V gene TRBV7-9, with D unresolved. Trimming cost V 9 bases and J 10 bases, with 9 bases left between them. The CDR3 extends over 9 amino acids. Germline CDR1 reads SEHNR; CDR2 reads FQNEAQ (reference sequence). The CDR3 DNA follows: TGTGCCAGAGGTGGGATCCAGTACTTC. Translated, it gives CARGGIQYF.

The sample holds a few counts of this clonotype. The rearrangement links TRBV28 to TRBJ2-3; a weak D match, TRBD1 (5 bases). Germline lookup yields CDR1 MDHEN and CDR2 SYDVKM. This CDR3 region has 15 residues. V lost 6 bases to trimming and J lost 3 bases, with 16 bases between them. CDR3 nucleotides: TGTGCCAGCAGGAGAGAAGACAGCGTAACAGATACGCAGTATTTT. It encodes CASRREDSVTDTQYF. Combining the CDR3 with reference TRBV28 and TRBJ2-3 gives the whole variable domain DVKVTQSSRYLVKRTGEKVFLECVQDMDHENMFWYRQDPGLGLRLIYFSYDVKMKEKGDIPEGYSVSREKKERFSLILESASTNQTSMYLCASRREDSVTDTQYFGPGTRLTVL.

About this clonotype itself: This may arise from a read error, as a much more abundant clone is one base away. The J gene is TRBJ2-5, the V gene TRBV4-2, with D perhaps assigned TRBD1 or TRBD2 (5 bases each). Germline CDR1 LGHNA, CDR2 YNFKEQ. The germline V and J ends were trimmed by 3 bases and 4 bases, with 9 bases remaining between them. The CDR3 spans 13 residues. DNA for the CDR3: TGTGCCAGCAGCCACGGGGCCTCAGAGACCCAGTACTTC. Amino acid sequence: CASSHGASETQYF.

In this sample, this clonotype turned up many times. The chain recombines TRBV29-1 with TRBJ2-7; 8 bases align to TRBD1. CDR1 is SQVTM, CDR2 ANQGSEA, per germline. The CDR3 spans 13 residues. V dropped 1 base and J dropped 4; count of bases not matched to a gene: 3. The CDR3: CSVEARQGYEQYF. CDR3 coding DNA: TGCAGCGTTGAAGCTAGACAGGGGTACGAGCAGTACTTC.

This clonotype was counted at least ten times. The CDR3 DNA follows: TGTGCCAGCAGACCTATACCGGACAGAAACACTGAAGCTTTCTTT. Translating it yields CASRPIPDRNTEAFF. V usage is TRBV12-3 or TRBV12-4 and J usage is TRBJ1-1; D possibly corresponds to TRBD1 (6 bases). Trimming stripped 6 bases from V and 2 bases from J, with 16 bases between. The CDR3 length is 15 residues.

The chain carries TRBV5-4 and TRBJ2-6, with 7 nucleotides matching TRBD1. Germline lookup yields CDR1 SGHNT and CDR2 YYREEE (reference sequence). The CDR3 has 15 amino acids. Unmatched junction bases numbered 2, after V lost 2 bases and J lost 3 bases. The CDR3 DNA sequence: TGTGCCAGCAGCTTCAGGGGGAATGGGGCCAACGTCCTGACTTTC. It encodes CASSFRGNGANVLTF.

This chain connects TRBV7-9 to TRBJ1-2, with TRBD1 matching 7 bases. CDR3 size: 15 residues. J was trimmed by 4 bases and V by 8 bases; bases with no gene match: 13. Germline V gene data show CDR1 as SEHNR and CDR2 as FQNEAQ (reference sequence). The CDR3 is CASDLADRVRYGYTF. DNA of the CDR3: TGTGCCAGCGACTTAGCCGACAGGGTCCGCTATGGCTACACCTTC.

This sequence joins TRBV5-5 and TRBJ1-2, with 10 nucleotides matching TRBD1. The V gene's germline CDR1 is SGHKS and CDR2 YYEKEE (reference sequence). Trimming at V came to 4 bases and at J to 4 bases, leaving 13 bases not matched to a gene. The length of the CDR3 is 17 residues. The CDR3 nucleotides read TGTGCCAGCAGCCCTCACCGGGGACAGGGGTTTCTCTATGGCTACACCTTC. Translating gives CASSPHRGQGFLYGYTF.

This clonotype was recorded many times. The rearrangement uses TRBV4-3 and TRBJ2-5; 8 nucleotides align to TRBD1. This CDR3 is built from 16 residues. Trimming at V came to 0 bases and at J to 0 bases, leaving 3 bases not matched to a gene. Germline V gene sequence: CDR1 LGHNA, CDR2 YSLEER. The chain's CDR3 is CASSQEGTGYQETQYF. The CDR3 nucleotides are TGCGCCAGCAGCCAAGAGGGGACAGGCTACCAAGAGACCCAGTACTTC.

This clonotype was detected once. Lacking the conserved final phenylalanine or tryptophan, this CDR3 likely reflects a read error. The V gene is TRBV11-2, the J gene TRBJ1-5; possibly TRBD1 for D (5 bases). CDR1 and CDR2 (germline): SGHAT, FQNNGV. V shed 9 bases and J shed 5 bases, with 14 bases lying between them. CDR3 size: 13 residues. Here the CDR3 reads CASSRDRYQPQHS. CDR3 nucleotides: TGTGCCAGTAGCCGGGACCGATATCAGCCCCAGCATTCT.